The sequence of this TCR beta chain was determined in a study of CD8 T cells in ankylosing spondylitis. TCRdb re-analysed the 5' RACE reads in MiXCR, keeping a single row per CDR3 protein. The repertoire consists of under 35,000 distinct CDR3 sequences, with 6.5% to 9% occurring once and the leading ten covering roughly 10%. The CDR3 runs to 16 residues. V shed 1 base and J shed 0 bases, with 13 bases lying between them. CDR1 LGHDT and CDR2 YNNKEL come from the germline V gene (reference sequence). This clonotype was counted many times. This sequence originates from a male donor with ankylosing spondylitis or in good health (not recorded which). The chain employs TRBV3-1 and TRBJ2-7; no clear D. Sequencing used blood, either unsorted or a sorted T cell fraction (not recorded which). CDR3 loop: CASSQGVSLSSYEQYF. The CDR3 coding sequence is TGTGCCAGCAGCCAAGGGGTTAGCTTAAGCTCCTACGAGCAGTACTTC.